This TCR beta chain was obtained from a study of patients and donors after allogeneic stem cell transplantation. Deletions cut 3 bases from V and 1 base from J, with 11 bases between. CDR3 length: 14 residues. The germline V gene has CDR1 DFQATT and CDR2 SNEGSKA (reference sequence). In TCRdb, the RT-PCR reads were re-called with MiXCR into one record per CDR3 protein. The table has about a million distinct CDR3 sequences, about 20% seen once. Sequencing used blood, either unsorted or a sorted T cell fraction (not recorded which). The TCR was taken from a human donor who was either an allogeneic HSCT recipient or a stem cell or donor lymphocyte infusion donor (not recorded which). It is not recorded whose cells these are; they may come from a transplant donor. The chain recombines TRBV20-1 with TRBJ2-3, with D possibly being TRBD1 (5 bases). The CDR3 sequence is CSASAGQGTDTQYF. In DNA form, the CDR3 reads TGCAGTGCTAGCGCAGGGCAAGGCACAGATACGCAGTATTTT.